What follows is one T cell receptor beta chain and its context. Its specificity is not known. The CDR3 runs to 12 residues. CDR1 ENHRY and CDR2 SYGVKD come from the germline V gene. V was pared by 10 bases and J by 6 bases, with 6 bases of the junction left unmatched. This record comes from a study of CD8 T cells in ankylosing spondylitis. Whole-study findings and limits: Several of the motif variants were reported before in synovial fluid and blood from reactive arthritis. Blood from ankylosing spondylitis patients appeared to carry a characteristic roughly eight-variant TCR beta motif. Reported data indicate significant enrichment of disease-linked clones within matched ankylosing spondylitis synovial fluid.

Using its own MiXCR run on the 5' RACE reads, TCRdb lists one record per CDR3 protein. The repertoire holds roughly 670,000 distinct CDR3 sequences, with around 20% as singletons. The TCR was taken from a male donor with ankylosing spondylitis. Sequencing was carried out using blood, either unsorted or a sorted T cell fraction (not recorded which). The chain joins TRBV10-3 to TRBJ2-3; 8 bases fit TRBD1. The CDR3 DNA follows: TGTGCCACCCGGACAGGGTTGGATACGCAGTATTTT. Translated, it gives CATRTGLDTQYF.